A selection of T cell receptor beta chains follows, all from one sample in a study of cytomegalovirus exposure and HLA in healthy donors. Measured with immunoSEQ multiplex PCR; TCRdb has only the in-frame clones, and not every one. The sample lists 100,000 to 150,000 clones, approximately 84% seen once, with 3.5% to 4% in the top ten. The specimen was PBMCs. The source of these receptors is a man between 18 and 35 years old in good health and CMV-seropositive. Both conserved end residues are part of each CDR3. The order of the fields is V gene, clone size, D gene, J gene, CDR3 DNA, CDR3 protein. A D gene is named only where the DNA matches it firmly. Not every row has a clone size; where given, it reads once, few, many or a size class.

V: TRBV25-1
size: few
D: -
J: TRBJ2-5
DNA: TGTGCCAGCAGTGACGAGGAGACCCAGTACTTC
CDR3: CASSDEETQYF

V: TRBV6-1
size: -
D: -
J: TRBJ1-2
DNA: TGTGCCAGCAGTGACGACCTGGGCGGGGGCTACACCTTC
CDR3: CASSDDLGGGYTF

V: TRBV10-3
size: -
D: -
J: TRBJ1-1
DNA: TGTGCCATCAGTGAGTCGAGAAGTTTGGCTTTCTTT
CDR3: CAISESRSLAFF

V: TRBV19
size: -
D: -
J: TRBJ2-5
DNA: TGTGCCCTTTTCAGGGATTGCCTTCCTCAAGAGACCCAGTACTTC
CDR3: CALFRDCLPQETQYF

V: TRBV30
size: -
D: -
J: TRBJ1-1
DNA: TGTGCCTGGAGTGTTTCTAGGCAGGGATGGTTTCGAAGGGGAGCTTTCTTT
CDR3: CAWSVSRQGWFRRGAFF

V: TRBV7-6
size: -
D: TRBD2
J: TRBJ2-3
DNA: TGTGCCAGCAGCTTACGCCTTCTGGGACTAGCGGGGGGGCAGGGCACAGATACGCAGTATTTT
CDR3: CASSLRLLGLAGGQGTDTQYF

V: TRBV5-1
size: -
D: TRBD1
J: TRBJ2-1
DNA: TGCGCCAGCAGCGACTCGACAGGGGAAGGCTACAATGAGCAGTTCTTC
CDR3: CASSDSTGEGYNEQFF

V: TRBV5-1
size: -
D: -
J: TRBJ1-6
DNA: TGCGCCAGCAGCTTGTTGGTACAGGGTACTGGAAATAATTCACCCCTCCACTTT
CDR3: CASSLLVQGTGNNSPLHF

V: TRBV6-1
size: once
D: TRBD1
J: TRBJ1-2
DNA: TGTGCCAGCAGTGAAGCCCGGGACAGGGGGTCCGGCTACACCTTC
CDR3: CASSEARDRGSGYTF

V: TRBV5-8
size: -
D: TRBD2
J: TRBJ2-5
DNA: TGTGCCAGCAGCCCCGGGGGACTAGTGGAACAAGAGACCCAGTACTTC
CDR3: CASSPGGLVEQETQYF

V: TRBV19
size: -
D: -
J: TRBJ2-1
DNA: TGTGCCAGTAGTACGGGGTACAATGAGCAGTTCTTC
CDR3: CASSTGYNEQFF

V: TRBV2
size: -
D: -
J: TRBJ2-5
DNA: TGTGCCAGCAGTGTTCTACGGGGGAAAGAAGAGACCCAGTACTTC
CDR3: CASSVLRGKEETQYF

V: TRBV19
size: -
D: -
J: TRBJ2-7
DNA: TGTGCCAGTAGTATAGGTGCAGGGGAGCTACGCGAGCAGTACTTC
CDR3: CASSIGAGELREQYF

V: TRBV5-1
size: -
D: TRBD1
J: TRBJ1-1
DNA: TGCGCCAGCAGCCCCCTTGACAGGGGGCATTTAGCGGCTTTCTTT
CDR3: CASSPLDRGHLAAFF

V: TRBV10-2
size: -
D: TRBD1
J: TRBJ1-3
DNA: TGCGCCAGCAGTCGTACTAGGGACAGACGCTCTGGAAACACCATATATTTT
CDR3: CASSRTRDRRSGNTIYF

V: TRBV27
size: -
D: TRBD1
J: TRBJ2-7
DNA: TGTGCCAGCAGTTCCTACAGGGGCACCTACGAGCAGTACTTC
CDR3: CASSSYRGTYEQYF

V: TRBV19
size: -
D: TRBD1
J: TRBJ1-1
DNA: TGTGCCAGTAGTATCTCCTTCGGACAGGGGGAGAACACTGAAGCTTTCTTT
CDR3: CASSISFGQGENTEAFF

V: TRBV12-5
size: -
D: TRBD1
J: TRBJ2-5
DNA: TGTGCTAGTGGTTTGGACAGGGGGGAAGAGACCCAGTACTTC
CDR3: CASGLDRGEETQYF

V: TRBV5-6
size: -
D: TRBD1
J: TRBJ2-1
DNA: TGTGCCAGCAGCTTGACCGGGACAGGGGACAATGAGCAGTTCTTC
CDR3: CASSLTGTGDNEQFF

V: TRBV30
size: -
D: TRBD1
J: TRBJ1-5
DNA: TGTGCCTGGAGTGGAAGGACAGGGGGCACTCATCAGCCCCAGCATTTT
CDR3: CAWSGRTGGTHQPQHF

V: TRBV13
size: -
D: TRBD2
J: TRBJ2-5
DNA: TGTGCCAGCAGCTTAGGCCTGGCTAGCGGGAAACAAGAGACCCAGTACTTC
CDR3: CASSLGLASGKQETQYF

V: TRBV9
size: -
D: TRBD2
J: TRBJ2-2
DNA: TGTGCCAGCAGCGTATTTCCTAGCGGGTCAACCGGGGAGCTGTTTTTT
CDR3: CASSVFPSGSTGELFF

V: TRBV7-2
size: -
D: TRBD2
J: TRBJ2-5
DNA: TGTGCCAGCAGCTTAGCATTTATCGCTAGCGGAAATCAAGAGACCCAGTACTTC
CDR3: CASSLAFIASGNQETQYF

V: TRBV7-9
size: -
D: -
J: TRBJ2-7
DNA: TGTGCCAGCAGCTTACAAGGGGCCCCCTCCTACGAGCAGTACTTC
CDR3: CASSLQGAPSYEQYF

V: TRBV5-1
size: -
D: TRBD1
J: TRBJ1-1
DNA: TGCGCCAGCAGCTTGGAGGACAGGGCCTTGTCTTTCTTT
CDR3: CASSLEDRALSFF

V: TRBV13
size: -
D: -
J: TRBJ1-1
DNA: TGTGCCAGCATCGGTAGTTTCGCCGAGAACACTGAAGCTTTCTTT
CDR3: CASIGSFAENTEAFF

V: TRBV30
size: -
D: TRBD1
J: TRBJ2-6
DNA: TGTGCCTTCGAACGGGACAGAAACGTCCTGACTTTC
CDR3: CAFERDRNVLTF